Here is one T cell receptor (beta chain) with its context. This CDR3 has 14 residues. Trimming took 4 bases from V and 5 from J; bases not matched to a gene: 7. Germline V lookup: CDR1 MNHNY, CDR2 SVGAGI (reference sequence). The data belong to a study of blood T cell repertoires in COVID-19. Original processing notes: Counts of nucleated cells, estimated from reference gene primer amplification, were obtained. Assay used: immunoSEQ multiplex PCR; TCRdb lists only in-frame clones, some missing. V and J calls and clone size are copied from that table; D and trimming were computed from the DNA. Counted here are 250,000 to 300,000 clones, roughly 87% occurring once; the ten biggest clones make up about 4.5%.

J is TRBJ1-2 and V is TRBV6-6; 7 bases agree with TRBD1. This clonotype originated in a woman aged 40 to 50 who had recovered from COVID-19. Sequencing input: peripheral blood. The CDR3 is CASSSTGVFYGYTF. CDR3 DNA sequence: TGTGCCAGCAGTTCAACAGGGGTCTTTTATGGCTACACCTTC.